The 8 T cell receptor beta chains listed next were all sequenced from one sample in a study of early T cells in non-severe SARS-CoV-2 infection. TCRdb re-called the 5' RACE reads with MiXCR, one entry per CDR3 protein. The table includes some 96,000 distinct CDR3 sequences, 9.5% to 11% detected once. This specimen was whole blood, taken at baseline. The receptors derive from an adult who was a healthcare worker with PCR-confirmed SARS-CoV-2 infection or an uninfected control (not recorded which).

The rearrangement joins TRBV28 to TRBJ2-7; 11 bases agree with TRBD2. The CDR3 consists of 15 residues. V lost 4 bases to trimming and J lost 1 base; unmatched junction nucleotides: 3. Germline V gene lookup returns CDR1 MDHEN and CDR2 SYDVKM. CDR3 amino acids: CASSSPSGGSYEQYF. The DNA for the CDR3 is TGTGCCAGCAGTTCACCTAGCGGGGGGTCCTACGAGCAGTACTTC. Complete variable domain (other parts from reference TRBV28 and TRBJ2-7): DVKVTQSSRYLVKRTGEKVFLECVQDMDHENMFWYRQDPGLGLRLIYFSYDVKMKEKGDIPEGYSVSREKKERFSLILESASTNQTSMYLCASSSPSGGSYEQYFGPGTRLTVT.

V gene TRBV7-2 combines with J gene TRBJ2-3; possibly TRBD2 for D (7 bases). Germline assignment: CDR1 SGHTA and CDR2 FQGNSA. The CDR3 covers 15 residues. Between the trimmed V and J ends, which lost 6 bases and 3 bases, there was a span of 16 bases. CDR3 amino acids: CASSDGGGATDTQYF. The CDR3 DNA reads as TGTGCCAGCAGTGATGGAGGGGGGGCGACAGATACGCAGTATTTT.

The CDR3 loop reads CASSISRMNTEAFF. As DNA, the CDR3 is TGTGCCAGCAGTATTAGTCGAATGAACACTGAAGCTTTCTTT. J is TRBJ1-1 and V is TRBV2; no clear D gene. Germline V lookup: CDR1 SNHLY, CDR2 FYNNEI. Trimming removed 5 bases from V and 0 bases from J, with 10 bases in between. This CDR3 contains 14 residues. The full variable domain, completed using reference TRBV2 and TRBJ1-1, is EPEVTQTPSHQVTQMGQEVILRCVPISNHLYFYWYRQILGQKVEFLVSFYNNEISEKSEIFDDQFSVERPDGSNFTLKIRSTKLEDSAMYFCASSISRMNTEAFFGQGTRLTVV.

The J gene is TRBJ2-3, the V gene TRBV20-1, with D possibly matching TRBD1 (6 bases). The CDR3 spans 15 residues. Trimming pared 4 bases from V and 4 bases from J, leaving 18 bases between. In germline, CDR1 is DFQATT, CDR2 SNEGSKA (reference sequence). The CDR3 coding sequence is TGCAGTGCTAAGGACAGCGTAAAACCATCAGATACGCAGTATTTT. Protein: CSAKDSVKPSDTQYF.

This clonotype was counted between two and nine times. The V gene is TRBV27, the J gene TRBJ2-2; 7 nucleotides line up with TRBD1. Looked up from germline, CDR1 is MNHEY and CDR2 is SMNVEV (reference sequence). CDR3 length equals 16 residues. Trimming cost V 4 bases and J 0 bases; bases outside gene matches: 5. CDR3 DNA sequence: TGTGCCAGCAGTTCCGGGACAGTCTCGAACACCGGGGAGCTGTTTTTT. Amino acid sequence: CASSSGTVSNTGELFF.

The chain combines TRBV3-1 with TRBJ2-1, with D tentatively TRBD1 (5 bases). V lost 2 bases and J lost 0, with 11 bases in between. CDR1 is LGHDT, CDR2 YNNKEL, per germline (reference sequence). The CDR3 covers 16 residues. The CDR3 loop reads CASSQLKGYSYNEQFF. CDR3 sequence (DNA): TGTGCCAGCAGCCAACTAAAGGGGTACTCCTACAATGAGCAGTTCTTC.

This clonotype came up many times. This sequence joins TRBV5-1 and TRBJ2-7, with a tentative D call TRBD1 (5 bases). Germline values: CDR1 SGHRS, CDR2 YFSETQ. The V end lost 1 base, the J end lost 2 bases, and 10 bases lay between the germline ends. This CDR3 has 14 amino acids. In DNA form, the CDR3 reads TGCGCCAGCAGCTTGCAGGGAACTACCTACGAGCAGTACTTC. It encodes CASSLQGTTYEQYF.

This clonotype was detected ten times or more. J is TRBJ2-1 and V is TRBV9; 7 bases are a match to TRBD2. The V segment lost 4 bases and the J segment 2 bases; nucleotides outside the gene matches: 3. CDR3 length: 14 residues. Germline assignment: CDR1 SGDLS and CDR2 YYNGEE. CDR3 residues: CASSPGTTYNEQFF. The CDR3 nucleotides are TGTGCCAGCAGCCCCGGGACTACCTACAATGAGCAGTTCTTC.